These 19 T cell receptor beta chains were all obtained from the same sample, sequenced in a study of T cell clonotyping in hematopoietic cell transplantation. Assay: immunoSEQ multiplex PCR; the TCRdb copy retains only in-frame clones and omits some. The sample lists 15,000 to 20,000 clones, 70% to 80% seen once, with 15% to 20% in the top ten. Time point described: recipient sample about 28 days before transplant, after cytoreduction. The sequencing here drew on peripheral blood mononuclear cells, taken before stem cell transplant. These receptors came from a man aged 55 to 70 with acute myeloid leukemia. Some clones in this sample may be carry-over from other donors' samples.

The rearrangement links TRBV4-3 to TRBJ2-5; D uncertain. Germline CDR1 LGHNA, CDR2 YSLEER. V lost 1 base to trimming and J lost 4 bases, with 13 bases between them. CDR3 size: 15 residues. CDR3 loop: CASSQVAGPAETQYF. CDR3 sequence (DNA): TGCGCCAGCAGCCAAGTTGCTGGGCCCGCAGAGACCCAGTACTTC.

A few counts support this clone. The chain links TRBV9 to TRBJ2-3; 8 positions agree with TRBD2. CDR1 is SGDLS and CDR2 is YYNGEE in the germline V gene. V lost 2 bases to trimming and J lost 1 base; unmatched junction nucleotides: 3. CDR3 length equals 15 residues. This CDR3 is CASSVGRGGTDTQYF. The CDR3 nucleotides are TGTGCCAGCAGCGTGGGGCGGGGGGGCACAGATACGCAGTATTTT.

V gene TRBV10-3 combines with J gene TRBJ1-6; D uncertain. CDR1 and CDR2 (germline): ENHRY, SYGVKD. The CDR3 totals 12 residues. V lost 3 bases and J lost 11, with 8 bases in between. CDR3 sequence (DNA): TGTGCCATCAGTGACCCGGATGCACCCCTCCACTTT. Its protein is CAISDPDAPLHF.

V gene TRBV11-2 combines with J gene TRBJ2-5, with 7 positions matching TRBD2. Germline V gives CDR1 SGHAT, CDR2 FQNNGV. Unmatched junction bases numbered 4, after V lost 4 bases and J lost 5 bases. The CDR3 is made up of 13 amino acids. In DNA, the CDR3 is TGTGCCAGCAGCTCAGGACTAGAGGAGACCCAGTACTTC. This gives the protein CASSSGLEETQYF.

The rearrangement joins TRBV7-9 to TRBJ1-2; weak D call: TRBD1 (5 bases). Germline CDR1 and CDR2: SEHNR and FQNEAQ (reference sequence). This CDR3 contains 15 residues. The V end lost 8 bases, the J end lost 3 bases, and 19 bases lay between the germline ends. CDR3: CASGDVQEYDYGYTF. The CDR3 DNA is TGTGCCAGCGGGGATGTACAGGAGTACGACTATGGCTACACCTTC.

This clone was detected only a few times. J is TRBJ1-5 and V is TRBV15; tentative D call: TRBD1 (6 bases). The CDR3 extends over 13 amino acids. The V end was cut by 9 bases, the J end by 4 bases, with 13 bases between. Germline CDR1 LNHNV, CDR2 YYDKDF (reference sequence). The CDR3 DNA reads as TGTGCCACATCGGACAGCTTGAATCAGCCCCAGCATTTT. It encodes CATSDSLNQPQHF. The full variable domain, in which reference TRBV15 and TRBJ1-5 provide the parts outside the CDR3, is DAMVIQNPRYQVTQFGKPVTLSCSQTLNHNVMYWYQQKSSQAPKLLFHYYDKDFNNEADTPDNFQSRRPNTSFCFLDIRSPGLGDTAMYLCATSDSLNQPQHFGDGTRLSIL.

The chain links TRBV5-1 to TRBJ2-2; D might be TRBD1 (5 bases). Germline-derived CDR1 and CDR2 are SGHRS and YFSETQ. V lost 1 base and J lost 3, with 7 bases in between. This CDR3 contains 14 residues. This CDR3 reads CASSLRQYTGELFF. The CDR3 nucleotides read TGCGCCAGCAGCTTGAGACAGTACACCGGGGAGCTGTTTTTT.

This rearrangement joins TRBV5-1 to TRBJ2-5; 9 bases fit TRBD2. This CDR3 has 13 amino acids. Trimming at V came to 7 bases and at J to 5 bases, leaving 6 bases not matched to a gene. In germline, CDR1 is SGHRS, CDR2 YFSETQ. CDR3 DNA: TGCGCCAGCCATAGCGGGGGTCTCGAGACCCAGTACTTC. Residues: CASHSGGLETQYF.

The chain employs TRBV11-2 and TRBJ1-1, with a tentative D call TRBD1 (6 bases). Germline V CDR1 and CDR2: SGHAT, FQNNGV. The V end lost 3 bases, the J end lost 5 bases, and 10 bases lay between the germline ends. This CDR3 comprises 13 residues. CDR3 sequence reads: CASSFNQGTEAFF. As DNA, the CDR3 is TGTGCCAGCAGCTTTAATCAGGGGACTGAAGCTTTCTTT.

This rearrangement joins TRBV7-2 to TRBJ1-3; 8 positions match TRBD1. The V and J ends lost 2 bases and 4 bases, in that order; junction bases with no gene match: 7. The CDR3 has 16 residues. Germline loops: CDR1 SGHTA, CDR2 FQGNSA. The CDR3 reads CASSLFQGARGNTIYF. In DNA, the CDR3 is TGTGCCAGCAGCTTATTTCAGGGGGCGCGAGGAAACACCATATATTTT.

This chain uses TRBV6-9 with TRBJ1-5; no definite D call. The CDR3 consists of 15 residues. V shed 3 bases and J shed 3 bases, with 12 bases lying between them. CDR1 is MNHGY, CDR2 SVAAGI, per germline. CDR3 residues: CASSYSNAPNQPQHF. CDR3 nucleotides: TGTGCCAGCAGTTACTCGAACGCCCCCAATCAGCCCCAGCATTTT.

The chain joins TRBV6-6 to TRBJ2-7; D is unresolved. CDR3 size: 12 residues. The germline V and J ends were trimmed by 4 bases and 1 base, with 5 bases remaining between them. Germline loops: CDR1 MNHNY, CDR2 SVGAGI (reference sequence). The CDR3: CASSLGSYEQYF. As DNA, the CDR3 is TGTGCCAGCAGTTTGGGGTCCTACGAGCAGTACTTC.

The chain combines TRBV30 with TRBJ1-1, with TRBD1 matching over 7 bases. J lost 5 bases, V lost 3 bases, and 9 bases had no gene match. Per the germline V gene, CDR1 is GTSNPN and CDR2 is SVGIG (reference sequence). CDR3 length equals 14 residues. CDR3 nucleotides: TGTGCCTGGAGGCTGACAGGGAGGGGGACTGAAGCTTTCTTT. Translation: CAWRLTGRGTEAFF.

This clone has just a few counts. The V gene is TRBV5-1, the J gene TRBJ1-2; 10 bases agree with TRBD1. The CDR3 is 14 residues long. V dropped 3 bases and J dropped 7; count of bases not matched to a gene: 6. Germline V gene sequence: CDR1 SGHRS, CDR2 YFSETQ. The CDR3 region has the DNA TGCGCCAGCAGCTCCTCCGGGACAGGGGTTGGCTACACCTTC. This codes for CASSSSGTGVGYTF.

CDR3 DNA sequence: TGTGCCAGCAGCCTTAGCGGGGTAGAGACCCAGTACTTC. It specifies CASSLSGVETQYF. The rearrangement uses TRBV13 and TRBJ2-5; TRBD2 matches at 8 bases. This CDR3 has 13 residues. The V gene end was trimmed by 5 bases and the J gene end by 4 bases; junction bases not matched to a gene: 3. Germline loops: CDR1 PRHDT, CDR2 FYEKMQ (reference sequence).

This clone was counted a few times. The CDR3 loop is CASSLTGGTEAFF. The CDR3 nucleotides are TGTGCCAGCAGCTTAACAGGGGGCACTGAAGCTTTCTTT. The chain recombines TRBV11-1 with TRBJ1-1, with TRBD1 matching over 8 bases. V dropped 2 bases and J dropped 4; count of bases not matched to a gene: 0. Per germline, CDR1 SGHAT and CDR2 FQDESV (reference sequence). CDR3 length equals 13 residues.

The J gene is TRBJ2-3, the V gene TRBV9; no clear D gene. The CDR3 is made up of 14 amino acids. Deletions cut 0 bases from V and 1 base from J, with 6 bases between. Per germline, CDR1 SGDLS and CDR2 YYNGEE. CDR3 amino acids: CASSVDGGTDTQYF. As DNA, the CDR3 is TGTGCCAGCAGCGTAGATGGGGGCACAGATACGCAGTATTTT.

For this clone: A read error may produce the germline difference seen at one junction end. The rearrangement joins TRBV30 to TRBJ2-1; weak D call: TRBD1 (5 bases). Germline lookup yields CDR1 GTSNPN and CDR2 SVGIG (reference sequence). This CDR3 spans 14 amino acids. The CDR3 reads CAWSVWEQVNGQFF. DNA for the CDR3: TGTGCCTGGAGTGTCTGGGAACAGGTCAATGGGCAGTTCTTC.

This chain connects TRBV4-3 to TRBJ1-2; D remains unclear. The V gene lost 0 bases and the J gene lost 6 bases, with 14 bases spanning the gap. The germline V gene has CDR1 LGHNA and CDR2 YSLEER. This CDR3 region has 15 residues. CDR3 in DNA: TGCGCCAGCAGCCAAGATTGGTACAGTACGGATGGCTACACCTTC. This encodes CASSQDWYSTDGYTF.